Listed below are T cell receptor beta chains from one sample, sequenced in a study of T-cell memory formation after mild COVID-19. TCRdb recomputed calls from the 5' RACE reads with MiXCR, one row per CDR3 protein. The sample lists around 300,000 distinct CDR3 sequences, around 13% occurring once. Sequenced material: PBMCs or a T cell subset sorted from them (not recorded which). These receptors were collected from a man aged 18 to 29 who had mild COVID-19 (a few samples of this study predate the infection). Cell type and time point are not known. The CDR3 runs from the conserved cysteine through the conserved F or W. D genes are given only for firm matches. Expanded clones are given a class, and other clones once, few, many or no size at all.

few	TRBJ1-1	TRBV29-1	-	TGCAGCGGAACTAGGCGGGAAGCTTTCTTT	CSGTRREAFF
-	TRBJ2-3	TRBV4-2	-	TGTGCCAGCAGCCAAGAACCGGGAGTCGAAGTTTCGCAGTATTTT	CASSQEPGVEVSQYF
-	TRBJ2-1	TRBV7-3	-	TGTGCCAGCAGCCTAACGCCCCTGTTCAATGAGCAGTTCTTC	CASSLTPLFNEQFF
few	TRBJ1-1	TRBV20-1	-	TGCAGTGCTAGACCGGCTTATCGGATGGCTTTCTTT	CSARPAYRMAFF
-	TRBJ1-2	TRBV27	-	TGTGCCAGCAGTTTAGGGAGGGCCTATGGCTACACCTTC	CASSLGRAYGYTF
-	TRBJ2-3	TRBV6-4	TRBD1	TGTGCCAGCTCTAGGACAGGGGAAAGGGATACGCAGTATTTT	CASSRTGERDTQYF
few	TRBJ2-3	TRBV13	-	TGTGCCAGCAGCTTACTTGGGGGGCGCACAGATACGCAGTATTTT	CASSLLGGRTDTQYF
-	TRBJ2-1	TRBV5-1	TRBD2	TGCGCCAGCAGCTTCCTAGCGGCACTAGACAATGAGCAGTTCTTC	CASSFLAALDNEQFF
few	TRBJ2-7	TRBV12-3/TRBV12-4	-	TGTGCCAGCAGTTTCAATGGGGGGGCAGACGAGCAGTACTTC	CASSFNGGADEQYF
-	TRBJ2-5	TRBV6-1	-	TGTGCCAGCAGTGAATTGGGGGGCGAGACCCAGTACTTC	CASSELGGETQYF
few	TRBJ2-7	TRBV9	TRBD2	TGTGCCAGCAGCCGGGCGGGGGACGACTACGAGCAGTACTTC	CASSRAGDDYEQYF
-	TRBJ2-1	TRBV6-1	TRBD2	TGTGCCAGCAGTAAATTGACTAGCGGCTACAATGAGCAGTTCTTC	CASSKLTSGYNEQFF
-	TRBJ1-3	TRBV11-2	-	TGTGCCAGCAGCTTATCCCGGGGTTCTGGAAACACCATATATTTT	CASSLSRGSGNTIYF
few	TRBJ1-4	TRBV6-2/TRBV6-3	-	TGTGCCAGCAGTTACTCAGGCGAAAAACTGTTTTTT	CASSYSGEKLFF
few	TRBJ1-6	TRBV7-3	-	TGTGCCAGCAGCTTATCCCCAGGGGTGAATTCACCCCTCCACTTT	CASSLSPGVNSPLHF
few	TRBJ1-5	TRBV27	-	TGTGCCAGCAGTACCAGGGTTCCCGATCAGCCCCAGCATTTT	CASSTRVPDQPQHF